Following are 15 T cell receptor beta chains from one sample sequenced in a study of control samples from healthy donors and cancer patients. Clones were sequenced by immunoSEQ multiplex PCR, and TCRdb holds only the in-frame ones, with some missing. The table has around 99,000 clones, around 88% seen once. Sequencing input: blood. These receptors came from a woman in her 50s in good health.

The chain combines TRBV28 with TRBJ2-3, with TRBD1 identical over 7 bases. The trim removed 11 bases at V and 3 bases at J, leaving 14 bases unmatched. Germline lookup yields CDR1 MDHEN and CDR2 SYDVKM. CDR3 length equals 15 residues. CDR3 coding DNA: TGTGCCTCCAAGGGGGCGCGGGCAGGAACAGATACGCAGTATTTT. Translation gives CASKGARAGTDTQYF. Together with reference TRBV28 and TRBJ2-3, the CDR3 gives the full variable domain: DVKVTQSSRYLVKRTGEKVFLECVQDMDHENMFWYRQDPGLGLRLIYFSYDVKMKEKGDIPEGYSVSREKKERFSLILESASTNQTSMYLCASKGARAGTDTQYFGPGTRLTVL.

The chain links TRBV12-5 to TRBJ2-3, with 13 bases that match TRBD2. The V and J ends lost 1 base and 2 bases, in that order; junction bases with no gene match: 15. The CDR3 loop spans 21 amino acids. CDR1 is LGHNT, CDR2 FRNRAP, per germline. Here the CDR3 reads CASGLAGLAGALRDFTDTQYF. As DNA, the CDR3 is TGTGCTAGTGGTTTGGCAGGACTAGCGGGAGCGCTACGAGATTTCACAGATACGCAGTATTTT.

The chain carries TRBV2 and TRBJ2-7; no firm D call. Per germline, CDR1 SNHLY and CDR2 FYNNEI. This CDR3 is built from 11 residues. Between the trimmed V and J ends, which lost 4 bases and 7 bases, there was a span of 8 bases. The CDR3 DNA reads TGTGCCAGCAGTGCGGAAATGGAGCAGTACTTC. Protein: CASSAEMEQYF.

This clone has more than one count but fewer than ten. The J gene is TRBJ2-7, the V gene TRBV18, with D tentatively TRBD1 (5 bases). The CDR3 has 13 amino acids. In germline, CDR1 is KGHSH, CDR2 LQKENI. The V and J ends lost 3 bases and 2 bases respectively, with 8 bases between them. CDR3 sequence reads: CASSPDITYEQYF. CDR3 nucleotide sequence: TGTGCCAGCTCACCGGACATTACCTACGAGCAGTACTTC.

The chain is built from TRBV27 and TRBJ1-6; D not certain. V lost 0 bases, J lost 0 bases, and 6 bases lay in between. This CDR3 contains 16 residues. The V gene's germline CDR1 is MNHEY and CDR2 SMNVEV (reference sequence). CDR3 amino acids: CASSLSLYSYNSPLHF. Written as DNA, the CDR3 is TGTGCCAGCAGTTTATCACTCTACTCCTATAATTCACCCCTCCACTTT.

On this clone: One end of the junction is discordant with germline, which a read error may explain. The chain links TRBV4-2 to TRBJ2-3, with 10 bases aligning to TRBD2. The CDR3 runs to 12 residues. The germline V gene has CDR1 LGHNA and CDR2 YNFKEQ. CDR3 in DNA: TGTGCCAGCGGCCAGCGGGAGGGTATGCAGTATTTT. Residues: CASGQREGMQYF.

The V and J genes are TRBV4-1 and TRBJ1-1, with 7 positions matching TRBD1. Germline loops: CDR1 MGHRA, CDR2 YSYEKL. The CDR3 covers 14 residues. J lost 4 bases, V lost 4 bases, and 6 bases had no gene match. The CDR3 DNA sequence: TGCGCCAGCAGCCCAGGGGGGGCAGCCACTGAAGCTTTCTTT. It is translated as CASSPGGAATEAFF.

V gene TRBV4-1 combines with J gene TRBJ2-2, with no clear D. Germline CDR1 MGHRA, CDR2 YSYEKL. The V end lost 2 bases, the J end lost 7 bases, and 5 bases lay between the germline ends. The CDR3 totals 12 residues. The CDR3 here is CASSQLVGELFF. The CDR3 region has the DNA TGCGCCAGCAGCCAACTCGTCGGGGAGCTGTTTTTT.

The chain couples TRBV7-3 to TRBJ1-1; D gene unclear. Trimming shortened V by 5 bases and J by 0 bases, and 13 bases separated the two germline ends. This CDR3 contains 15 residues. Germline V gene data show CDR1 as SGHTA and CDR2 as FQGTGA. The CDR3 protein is CASSLSGKVNTEAFF. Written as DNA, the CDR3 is TGTGCCAGCAGCCTCTCCGGGAAGGTGAACACTGAAGCTTTCTTT. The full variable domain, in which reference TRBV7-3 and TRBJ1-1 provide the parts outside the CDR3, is GAGVSQTPSNKVTEKGKYVELRCDPISGHTALYWYRQSLGQGPEFLIYFQGTGAADDSGLPNDRFFAVRPEGSVSTLKIQRTERGDSAVYLCASSLSGKVNTEAFFGQGTRLTVV.

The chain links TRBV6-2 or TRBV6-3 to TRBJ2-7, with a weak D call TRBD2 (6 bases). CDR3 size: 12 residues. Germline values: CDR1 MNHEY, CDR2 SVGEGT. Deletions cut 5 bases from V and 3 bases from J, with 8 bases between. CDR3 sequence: CASSTGVYEQYV. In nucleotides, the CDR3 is TGTGCCAGCAGTACGGGGGTCTACGAGCAGTACGTC.

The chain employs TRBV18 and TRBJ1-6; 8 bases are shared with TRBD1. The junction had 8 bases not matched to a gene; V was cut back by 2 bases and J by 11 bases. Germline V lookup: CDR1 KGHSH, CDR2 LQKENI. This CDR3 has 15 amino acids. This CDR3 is CASSPKQGVGAPLHF. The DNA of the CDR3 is TGTGCCAGCTCACCAAAACAGGGGGTGGGGGCACCCCTCCACTTT.

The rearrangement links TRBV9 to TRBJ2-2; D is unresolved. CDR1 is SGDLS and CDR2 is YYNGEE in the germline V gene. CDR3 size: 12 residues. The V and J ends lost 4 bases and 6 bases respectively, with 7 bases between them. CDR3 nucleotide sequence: TGTGCCAGCAGCCAATCTTCCGGGGAGCTGTTTTTT. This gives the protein CASSQSSGELFF.

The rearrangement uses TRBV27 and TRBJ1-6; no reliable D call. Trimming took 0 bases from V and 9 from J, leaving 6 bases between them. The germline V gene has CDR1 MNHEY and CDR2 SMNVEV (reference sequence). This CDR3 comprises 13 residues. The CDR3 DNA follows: TGTGCCAGCAGTTTATCTGGCCCTTCACCCCTCCACTTT. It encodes CASSLSGPSPLHF.

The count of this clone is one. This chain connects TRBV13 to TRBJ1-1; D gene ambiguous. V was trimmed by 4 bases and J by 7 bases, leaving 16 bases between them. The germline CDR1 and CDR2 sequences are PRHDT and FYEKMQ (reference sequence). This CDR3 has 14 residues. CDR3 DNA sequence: TGTGCCAGCAGCTCGCCTGGACTATCGGATGAAGCTTTCTTT. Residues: CASSSPGLSDEAFF.

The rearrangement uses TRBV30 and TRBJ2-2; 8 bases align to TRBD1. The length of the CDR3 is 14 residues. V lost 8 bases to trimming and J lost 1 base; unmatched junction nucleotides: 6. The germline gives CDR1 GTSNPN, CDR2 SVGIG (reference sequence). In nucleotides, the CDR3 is TGTGCCAGTACGGGACAGGTGAACACCGGGGAGCTGTTTTTT. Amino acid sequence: CASTGQVNTGELFF.